Presented here are 3 T cell receptor beta chains from one specimen sequenced in a study of shared clonotypes between healthy human individuals. Generated by immunoSEQ multiplex PCR, the TCRdb table keeps only in-frame clones and is missing some. The profile shows 2 million to 3 million clones, approximately 94% of them singletons. Sequencing used naive CD4+ T cells from PBMCs. Subset reported: CD45RA+ positively selected. The receptors were gathered from a man between 18 and 29 years old in good health. Some clones in this sample may be carry-over from other donors' samples.

The J gene is TRBJ2-1, the V gene TRBV4-2; unclear D gene. This CDR3 is built from 15 residues. Trimming removed 1 base at V and 2 bases at J, with 9 bases between. CDR1 and CDR2 from the germline V gene are LGHNA and YNFKEQ. In nucleotides, the CDR3 is TGTGCCAGCAGCCAAGGAGGTCCTACCTACAATGAGCAGTTCTTC. It yields the protein CASSQGGPTYNEQFF.

The chain recombines TRBV7-9 with TRBJ1-2, with D possibly being TRBD1 (5 bases). Trimming took off 4 bases at V and 7 bases at J, with 16 bases between the two ends. Germline V gene lookup returns CDR1 SEHNR and CDR2 FQNEAQ (reference sequence). This CDR3 region has 14 residues. CDR3 DNA: TGTGCCAGCAGCTCGAGCGGGGCCGAGGCTGGCTACACCTTC. Encoded protein: CASSSSGAEAGYTF.

The chain uses TRBV10-3 and TRBJ2-5, with TRBD1 as a possible D gene (6 bases). Trimming left V 6 bases short and J 3 bases short, with 17 bases between. This CDR3 is built from 15 residues. Germline V lookup: CDR1 ENHRY, CDR2 SYGVKD. The CDR3 sequence is CAIRAGQNGKETQYF. The CDR3 DNA is TGTGCCATCAGGGCTGGACAGAATGGCAAAGAGACCCAGTACTTC.